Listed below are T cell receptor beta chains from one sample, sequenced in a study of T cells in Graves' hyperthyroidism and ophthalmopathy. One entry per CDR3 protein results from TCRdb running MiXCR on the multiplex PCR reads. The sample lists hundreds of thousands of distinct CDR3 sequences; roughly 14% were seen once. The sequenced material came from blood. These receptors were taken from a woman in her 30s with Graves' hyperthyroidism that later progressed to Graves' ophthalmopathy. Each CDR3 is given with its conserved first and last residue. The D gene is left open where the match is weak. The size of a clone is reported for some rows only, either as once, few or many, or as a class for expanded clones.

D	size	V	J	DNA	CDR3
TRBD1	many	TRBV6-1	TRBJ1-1	TGTGCCAGCAGTTCCGTCCCGGGACAGGGTATGAACACTGAAGCTTTCTTT	CASSSVPGQGMNTEAFF
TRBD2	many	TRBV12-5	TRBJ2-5	TGTGCTAGTGGTTTAAAGCTAGCGGGAGTAAATCAAGAGACCCAGTACTTC	CASGLKLAGVNQETQYF
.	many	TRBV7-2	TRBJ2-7	TGTGCCAGCAGCTCGCGGGGCGAGCAGTACTTC	CASSSRGEQYF
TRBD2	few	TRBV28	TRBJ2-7	TGTGCCCATGGGGGCGGGACGACTAGCGGGAGTGAGACCTACGAGCAGTACTTC	CAHGGGTTSGSETYEQYF
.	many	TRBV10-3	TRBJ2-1	TGTGCCATGCGGGTGTATGAGCAGTTCTTC	CAMRVYEQFF
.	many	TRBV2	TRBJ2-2	TGTGCCAGCAGTGAAACCGGGGAGCTGTTTTTT	CASSETGELFF
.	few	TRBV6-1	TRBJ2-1	TGTGCCAGCTTCCAAGCGGACAATGAGCAGTTCTTC	CASFQADNEQFF
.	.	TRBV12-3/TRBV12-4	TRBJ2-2	TGTGCCAGCAGTTTCGGTAGCCTAGGGCTGTTTTTT	CASSFGSLGLFF
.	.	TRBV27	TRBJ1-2	TGTGCCAGCAGTTTAGATGCGTCCGGGGTGGGCTACACCTTC	CASSLDASGVGYTF
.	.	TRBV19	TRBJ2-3	TGTGCCAGTAGTGACTTAGCGGATATCACAGATACGCAGTATTTT	CASSDLADITDTQYF
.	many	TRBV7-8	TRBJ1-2	TGTGCCAGCAGCTTAGCGCCCGGGGGGATGGCCTATGGCTACACCTTC	CASSLAPGGMAYGYTF
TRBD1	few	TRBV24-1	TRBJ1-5	TGTGCCACCAGTGAACAGGGGTCCCATCAGCCCCAGCATTTT	CATSEQGSHQPQHF
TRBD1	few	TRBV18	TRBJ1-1	TGTGCCAGCTCACCGACCACCGGGACAGGGAACACTGAAGCTTTCTTT	CASSPTTGTGNTEAFF
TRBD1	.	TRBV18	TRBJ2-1	TGTGCCAGCTCAAGGGACAGGGTAGCACGAGATGAGCAGTTCTTC	CASSRDRVARDEQFF
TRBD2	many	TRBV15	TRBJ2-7	TGTGCCACCAGCGGTCAAGCGGGAGTCGGCGAGCAGTACTTC	CATSGQAGVGEQYF
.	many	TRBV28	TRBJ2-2	TGTGCCAGCAGTTCCGGACCTGCCGGGGAGCTGTTTTTT	CASSSGPAGELFF
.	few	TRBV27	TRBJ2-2	TGTGCCAGCAGTTTATTGGCCAGCAGGGGCCCCGGGGAGCTGTTTTTT	CASSLLASRGPGELFF
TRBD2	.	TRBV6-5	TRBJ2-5	TGTGCCAGCAGTTACTCGGGTAGTAGCGGGAGAGGGGAAGAGACCCAGTACTTC	CASSYSGSSGRGEETQYF
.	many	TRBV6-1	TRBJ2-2	TGTGCCAGTTCCCCCTCGGAGCTTTTAGCCCCTTGGGCTGGCACCGGGGAGCTGTTTTTT	CASSPSELLAPWAGTGELFF
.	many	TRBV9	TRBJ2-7	TGTGCCAGCAGCGTAACAAGCGGAGGGCCCTACGAGCAGTACTTC	CASSVTSGGPYEQYF